These 26 T cell receptor beta chains share one sample of origin, sequenced in a study of blood T cell repertoires in COVID-19. Using immunoSEQ multiplex PCR, the repertoire was profiled, and TCRdb retains in-frame clones only, with some absent. The profile covers 80,000 to 90,000 clones, with under 85% appearing a single time and about 2.1% taken by the ten largest. The sample taken for sequencing was peripheral blood. Receptor source: a woman aged 70-85 years with acute or convalescent COVID-19.

In its sample, this clone was seen a few times. This rearrangement joins TRBV3-1 (or the pseudogene TRBV3-2) to TRBJ1-1; D is ambiguous. V lost 0 bases and J lost 1, with 6 bases in between. The germline gives CDR1 LGHDT, CDR2 YNNKEL (reference sequence). This CDR3 comprises 14 residues. CDR3 sequence (DNA): TGTGCCAGCAGCCAAGAAGGCGGGAACACTGAAGCTTTCTTT. This encodes CASSQEGGNTEAFF.

The chain couples TRBV6-1 to TRBJ2-7; 9 bases fit TRBD1. Germline V gives CDR1 MNHNS, CDR2 SASEGT. V gave up 0 bases and J gave up 6 bases; unmatched junction bases: 6. CDR3 length: 15 amino acids. The CDR3 DNA follows: TGTGCCAGCAGTGAAGCGGACAGGGGAAGGGGCGAGCAGTACTTC. Residues: CASSEADRGRGEQYF.

The chain couples TRBV30 to TRBJ2-4; TRBD2 agrees at 8 bases. Germline V gene lookup returns CDR1 GTSNPN and CDR2 SVGIG (reference sequence). The CDR3 is made up of 12 amino acids. V lost 3 bases, J lost 7 bases, and 2 bases stayed unmatched. The CDR3 coding sequence is TGTGCCTGGAGAGGCGGGGGGAACATTCAGTACTTC. Its protein product is CAWRGGGNIQYF.

The chain carries TRBV4-2 and TRBJ2-2, with 12 bases fitting TRBD2. V was pared by 1 base and J by 5 bases, with 5 bases of the junction left unmatched. Germline V CDR1 and CDR2: LGHNA, YNFKEQ. The CDR3 consists of 17 residues. The CDR3 region is CASSQGGLAGMTGELFF. For the CDR3, the DNA is TGTGCCAGCAGCCAAGGCGGACTAGCGGGGATGACCGGGGAGCTGTTTTTT.

The genes are TRBV19 and TRBJ1-5; 10 nucleotides match TRBD1. Germline CDR1 is LNHDA and CDR2 is SQIVND (reference sequence). The length of the CDR3 is 14 residues. The J segment lost 3 bases and the V segment lost 5 bases, leaving 1 base of the junction unmatched. In nucleotides, the CDR3 is TGTGCCAGTAGTGGGACAGGGGCCAATCAGCCCCAGCATTTT. Its translation is CASSGTGANQPQHF.

The J gene is TRBJ2-5, the V gene TRBV29-1; D perhaps matches TRBD1 (5 bases). Deletions cut 4 bases from V and 5 bases from J, with 14 bases between. This CDR3 has 13 residues. From germline, CDR1 is SQVTM and CDR2 ANQGSEA. This CDR3 is CSVVPGPLETQYF. The CDR3 DNA reads TGCAGCGTTGTCCCAGGGCCCTTGGAGACCCAGTACTTC. The full variable domain, rest sourced from reference TRBV29-1 and TRBJ2-5, is SAVISQKPSRDICQRGTSLTIQCQVDSQVTMMFWYRQQPGQSLTLIATANQGSEATYESGFVIDKFPISRPNLTFSTLTVSNMSPEDSSIYLCSVVPGPLETQYFGPGTRLLVL.

The chain is built from TRBV27 and TRBJ1-2; no definite D call. There are 11 residues in the CDR3. Per the germline V gene, CDR1 is MNHEY and CDR2 is SMNVEV (reference sequence). The V and J ends lost 10 bases and 0 bases respectively, with 6 bases between them. CDR3 protein: CATGANYGYTF. The CDR3 DNA follows: TGTGCCACCGGAGCTAACTATGGCTACACCTTC.

The gene calls are TRBV18 and TRBJ2-3; D unresolved. CDR3 length equals 14 residues. Germline V gives CDR1 KGHSH, CDR2 LQKENI. Trimming took off 2 bases at V and 4 bases at J, with 10 bases between the two ends. CDR3 bases: TGTGCCAGCTCACCATCTGTCAGATCAGATACGCAGTATTTT. Its translation: CASSPSVRSDTQYF.

CDR3 coding DNA: TGTGCCAGTGGTATGAACAGGGGGAGCCAAGAGACCCAGTACTTC. Residues: CASGMNRGSQETQYF. The chain couples TRBV6-5 to TRBJ2-5, with 8 bases that match TRBD1. CDR3 length: 15 amino acids. V dropped 9 bases and J dropped 1; count of bases not matched to a gene: 10. CDR1 and CDR2 from the germline V gene are MNHEY and SVGAGI.

The V gene is TRBV10-3, the J gene TRBJ2-2; 9 bases agree with TRBD2. This CDR3 has 16 amino acids. The germline V gene encodes CDR1 ENHRY and CDR2 SYGVKD. Germline trimming cut 3 bases from V and 6 bases from J; bases unmatched to any gene: 8. The CDR3 region is CAISERGLALSGELFF. As DNA, the CDR3 is TGTGCCATCAGTGAAAGGGGACTAGCTTTGTCCGGGGAGCTGTTTTTT.

CDR3 sequence: CASRYGSSGGEETQYF. The CDR3 DNA reads TGTGCCAGCAGATACGGGTCGAGCGGGGGGGAGGAGACCCAGTACTTC. The J gene is TRBJ2-5, the V gene TRBV28; 10 positions agree with TRBD2. Germline loops: CDR1 MDHEN, CDR2 SYDVKM. V lost 6 bases, J lost 5 bases, and 12 bases stayed unmatched. CDR3 length: 16 residues.

The rearrangement links TRBV2 to TRBJ2-2; D unresolved. Looked up from germline, CDR1 is SNHLY and CDR2 is FYNNEI. Deletions cut 5 bases from V and 1 base from J, with 14 bases between. CDR3 length: 16 amino acids. The CDR3 nucleotides are TGTGCCAGCAGTCGGTCCCAACCTCGGAACACCGGGGAGCTGTTTTTT. Protein product: CASSRSQPRNTGELFF.

The CDR3 sequence is CATSRNQGYEQYF. The DNA of the CDR3 is TGTGCCACCAGCAGAAATCAGGGCTACGAGCAGTACTTC. V and J are TRBV15 and TRBJ2-7; D might be TRBD1 (5 bases). The germline CDR1 and CDR2 sequences are LNHNV and YYDKDF (reference sequence). V lost 2 bases and J 3 bases, leaving 8 bases between the germline ends. This CDR3 spans 13 amino acids.

The chain links TRBV9 to TRBJ1-1; possibly TRBD1 for D (6 bases). The length of the CDR3 is 19 residues. V lost 3 bases, J lost 0 bases, and 24 bases lay in between. Germline-derived CDR1 and CDR2 are SGDLS and YYNGEE. In DNA form, the CDR3 reads TGTGCCAGCAGCGCAGCCGGGACACCCGGGAGGGAAATGAACACTGAAGCTTTCTTT. Its protein is CASSAAGTPGREMNTEAFF.

V gene TRBV11-3 combines with J gene TRBJ1-2; a possible D gene is TRBD1 (5 bases). This CDR3 is built from 14 residues. The V gene lost 4 bases and the J gene lost 4 bases, with 13 bases spanning the gap. Germline values: CDR1 SGHNT, CDR2 YENEEA. CDR3 region: CASSSGSGGYGYTF. For the CDR3, the DNA is TGTGCCAGCAGCTCCGGGAGTGGGGGCTATGGCTACACCTTC.

This clone showed up just once. The CDR3 nucleotides are TGTGCCAGCAGCCCCTTCGGCCAGGGGGCCACTGAAGCTTTCTTT. It yields the protein CASSPFGQGATEAFF. The chain employs TRBV9 and TRBJ1-1; 8 bases are shared with TRBD1. This CDR3 has 15 amino acids. Trimming took 4 bases from V and 4 from J; bases not matched to a gene: 9. Germline-derived CDR1 and CDR2 are SGDLS and YYNGEE.

This clone has just one count. The chain joins TRBV18 to TRBJ1-3, with 9 bases fitting TRBD1. The germline V gene encodes CDR1 KGHSH and CDR2 LQKENI. The CDR3 runs to 16 residues. The junction had 9 bases not matched to a gene; V was cut back by 5 bases and J by 4 bases. DNA for the CDR3: TGTGCCAGCTCAGTGACCGGGACAGGGAACGGAAACACCATATATTTT. Its translation is CASSVTGTGNGNTIYF.

This chain uses TRBV2 with TRBJ2-5; no firm D call. V shed 3 bases and J shed 4 bases, with 12 bases lying between them. Germline assignment: CDR1 SNHLY and CDR2 FYNNEI. This CDR3 contains 14 residues. CDR3 region: CASSEALLPETQYF. CDR3 DNA sequence: TGTGCCAGCAGTGAGGCACTACTACCAGAGACCCAGTACTTC.

The J gene is TRBJ2-2, the V gene TRBV2, with D perhaps TRBD2 (8 bases). The CDR3 is made up of 19 amino acids. Germline V CDR1 and CDR2: SNHLY, FYNNEI. V was trimmed by 6 bases and J by 6 bases, leaving 29 bases between them. The chain's CDR3 is CASRGTDPGLVISAGELFF. The CDR3 nucleotides are TGTGCCAGCAGGGGGACAGATCCGGGACTAGTTATTTCCGCCGGGGAGCTGTTTTTT.

The gene calls are TRBV30 and TRBJ2-5; a weak D match, TRBD2 (6 bases). V lost 0 bases and J lost 2, with 16 bases in between. Germline V gene data show CDR1 as GTSNPN and CDR2 as SVGIG (reference sequence). The CDR3 runs to 16 residues. The CDR3 coding sequence is TGTGCCTGGAGTGTACCCGGGGGTTTATTTCAAGAGACCCAGTACTTC. Protein product: CAWSVPGGLFQETQYF.

The chain employs TRBV7-3 and TRBJ1-1, with TRBD1 as a possible D gene (5 bases). V shed 3 bases and J shed 1 base, with 9 bases lying between them. This CDR3 region has 14 residues. The germline V gene encodes CDR1 SGHTA and CDR2 FQGTGA. The CDR3 DNA reads as TGTGCCAGCAGCTTGAGTGGGGCGAACACTGAAGCTTTCTTT. This codes for CASSLSGANTEAFF.

The rearrangement links TRBV29-1 to TRBJ2-3; D may be TRBD2 (7 bases). Deletions cut 5 bases from V and 6 bases from J, with 21 bases between. Looked up from germline, CDR1 is SQVTM and CDR2 is ANQGSEA. CDR3 length: 15 residues. The CDR3 loop reads CSVNGGGGDTDTQYF. The CDR3 nucleotides are TGCAGCGTTAATGGTGGCGGGGGCGACACGGATACGCAGTATTTT.

This sequence joins TRBV28 and TRBJ2-1; D may be TRBD1 (5 bases). Trimming pared 7 bases from V and 4 bases from J, leaving 14 bases between. Looked up from germline, CDR1 is MDHEN and CDR2 is SYDVKM. There are 14 residues in the CDR3. The CDR3 DNA reads as TGTGCCAGCACCCGAGGAGACAGTTACAATGAGCAGTTCTTC. It is translated as CASTRGDSYNEQFF.

The CDR3 is CASSSTAANYGYTF. The CDR3 DNA follows: TGTGCCAGCAGTTCTACAGCAGCCAACTATGGCTACACCTTC. The rearrangement joins TRBV5-5 to TRBJ1-2, with D unresolved. This CDR3 spans 14 amino acids. The V gene lost 5 bases and the J gene lost 2 bases, with 13 bases spanning the gap. The germline CDR1 and CDR2 sequences are SGHKS and YYEKEE (reference sequence).

Points on this clone: One end of the junction varies from germline; a read error may be responsible. The J gene is TRBJ2-5, the V gene TRBV3-1 (or the pseudogene TRBV3-2); possible D gene TRBD1, 6 bases. Per germline, CDR1 LGHDT and CDR2 YNNKEL (reference sequence). This CDR3 spans 14 amino acids. In DNA, the CDR3 is TGTGCCAGCAGTCAAGGTGGGGGCGGAGAGACCCAGTACTTC. Translated, it gives CASSQGGGGETQYF.

The chain combines TRBV5-1 with TRBJ1-2; no definite D call. The CDR3 runs 14 residues. The V gene's germline CDR1 is SGHRS and CDR2 YFSETQ. The ends were cut back, 0 bases at V and 5 bases at J, with 11 bases in the middle. The DNA of the CDR3 is TGCGCCAGCAGCTTGGACCCCATACTGTATGGCTACACCTTC. Protein product: CASSLDPILYGYTF.